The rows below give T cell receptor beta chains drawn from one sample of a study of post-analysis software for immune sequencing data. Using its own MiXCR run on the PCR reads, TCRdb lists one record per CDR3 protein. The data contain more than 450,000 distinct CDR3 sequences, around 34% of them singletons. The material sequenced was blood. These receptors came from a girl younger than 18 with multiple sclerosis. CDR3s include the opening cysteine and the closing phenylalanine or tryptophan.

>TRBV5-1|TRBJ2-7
CASSDDGGGDKEQYF
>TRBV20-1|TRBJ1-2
CRGRQQGQGGYTF
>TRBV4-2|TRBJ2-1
CASSQGLSDEQFF
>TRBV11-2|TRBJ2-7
CASKSLTGRPRRYEQYF
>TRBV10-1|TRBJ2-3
CASREDSTDTQYF
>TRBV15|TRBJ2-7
CATSLGTHSYEQYF
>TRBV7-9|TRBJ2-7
CASSLAQGGVSEQYF
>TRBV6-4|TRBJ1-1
CASSDGGEAFF
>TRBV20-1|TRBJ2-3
CSARGQSLAPPPTDTQYF
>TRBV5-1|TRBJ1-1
CASSEFTGLNTEAFF
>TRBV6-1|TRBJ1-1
CASSEAVGSEAFF
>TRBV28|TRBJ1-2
CASSLYGIGYGYTF
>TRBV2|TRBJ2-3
CASSEAHGTDTQYF
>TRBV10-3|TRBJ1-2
CAISGGTVNYGYTF
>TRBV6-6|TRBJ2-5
CATRPGTGQETQYF
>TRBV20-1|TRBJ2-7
CSARDPRGSYEQYF
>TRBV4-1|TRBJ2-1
CASSPSSAHNEQFF
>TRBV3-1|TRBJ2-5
CASSQYLAGGQETQYF
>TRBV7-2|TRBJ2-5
CASSLGARKETQYF
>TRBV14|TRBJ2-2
CASSQEVFTGELFF
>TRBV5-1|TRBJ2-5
CASSLGQYQETQYF
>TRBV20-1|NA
CSARDSTSAETQYF
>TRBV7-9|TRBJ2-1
CASSSPILTGKDEQFF
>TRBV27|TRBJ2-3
CASSGWGEPDTQYF
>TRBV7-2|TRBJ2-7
CASSWAGRGPYEQYF
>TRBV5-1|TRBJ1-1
CASSAGSVSTEAFF
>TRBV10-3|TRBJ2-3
CAISESRGAATDTQYF
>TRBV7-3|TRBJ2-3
CANSLSRQSTDTQYF
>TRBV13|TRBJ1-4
CASSFGGVHEKLFF
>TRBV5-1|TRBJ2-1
CASTSGARGNEQFF
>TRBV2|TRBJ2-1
CASTLTLSSYNEQFF
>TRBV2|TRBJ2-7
CASSPGLAGAYEQYF
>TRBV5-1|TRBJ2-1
CASSPGQGARDYNEQFF
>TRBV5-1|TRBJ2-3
CASSLKRTGAVTQYF
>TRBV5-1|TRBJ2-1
CASSPGLAGRGNEQFF
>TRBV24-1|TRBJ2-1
CATTNMDEQFF
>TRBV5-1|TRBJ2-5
CASSLISPQETQYF
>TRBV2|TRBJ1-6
CASYGQQNSPLHF
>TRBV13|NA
CASSFRTAISYEQYF
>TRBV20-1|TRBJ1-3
CSVRLGNTIYF
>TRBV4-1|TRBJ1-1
CASSHSPLEGTEAFF
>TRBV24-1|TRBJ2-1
CATSEAGQQYNEQFF
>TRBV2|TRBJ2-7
CASSEAGDEQYF
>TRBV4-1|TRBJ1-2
CASSQGKQVKVSGYTF
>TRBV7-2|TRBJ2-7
CASSHAEGYEQYF
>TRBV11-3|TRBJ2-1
CASSKQGVVNEQFF
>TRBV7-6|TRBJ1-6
CASSSGQGGPYNSPLHF